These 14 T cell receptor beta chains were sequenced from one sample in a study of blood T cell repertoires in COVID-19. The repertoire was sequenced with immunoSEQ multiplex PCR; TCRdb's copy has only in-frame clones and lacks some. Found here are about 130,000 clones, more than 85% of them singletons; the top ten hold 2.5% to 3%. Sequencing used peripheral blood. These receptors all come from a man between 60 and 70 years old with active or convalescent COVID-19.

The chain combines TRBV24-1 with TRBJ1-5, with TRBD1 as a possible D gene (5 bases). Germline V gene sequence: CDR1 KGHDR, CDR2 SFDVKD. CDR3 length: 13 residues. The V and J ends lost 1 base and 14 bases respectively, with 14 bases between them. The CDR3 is CATSDFDGGKEHF. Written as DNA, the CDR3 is TGTGCCACCAGTGATTTCGACGGGGGAAAAGAGCATTTT.

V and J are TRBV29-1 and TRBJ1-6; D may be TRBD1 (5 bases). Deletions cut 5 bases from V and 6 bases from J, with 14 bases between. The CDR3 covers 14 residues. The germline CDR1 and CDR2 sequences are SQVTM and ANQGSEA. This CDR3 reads CSVRGKSGNSPLHF. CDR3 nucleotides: TGCAGCGTTCGGGGGAAGTCGGGTAATTCACCCCTCCACTTT.

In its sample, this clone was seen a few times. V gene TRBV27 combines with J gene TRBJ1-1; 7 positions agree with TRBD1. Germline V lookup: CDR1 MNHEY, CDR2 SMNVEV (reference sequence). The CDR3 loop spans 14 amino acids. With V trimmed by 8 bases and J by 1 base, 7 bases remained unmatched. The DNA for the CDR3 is TGTGCCAGCGAGCGGAGACAGGGGAACACTGAAGCTTTCTTT. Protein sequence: CASERRQGNTEAFF.

The CDR3 sequence: CASSLLTEAFF. CDR3 in DNA: TGCGCCAGCAGTCTATTGACTGAAGCTTTCTTT. The chain recombines TRBV23-1 with TRBJ1-1, with D uncertain. TRBV23-1 is placed among ORFs of uncertain function. The V gene lost 4 bases and the J gene lost 5 bases, with 5 bases spanning the gap. This CDR3 is 11 amino acids long.

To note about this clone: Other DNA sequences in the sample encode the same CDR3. The CDR3 is CATSRDRGSNQPQHF. For the CDR3, the DNA is TGTGCCACCAGCAGAGATCGGGGATCCAATCAGCCCCAGCATTTT. The rearrangement joins TRBV15 to TRBJ1-5; D uncertain. V lost 0 bases, J lost 3 bases, and 9 bases lay in between. The CDR3 sequence is 15 residues long. Germline CDR1 and CDR2: LNHNV and YYDKDF (reference sequence).

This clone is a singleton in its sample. CDR3 in DNA: TGTGCCACCAGCAGACCACGGGGGGGCGCCTACAATGAGCAGTTCTTC. It codes for CATSRPRGGAYNEQFF. This chain uses TRBV15 with TRBJ2-1, with 8 nucleotides matching TRBD2. This CDR3 is built from 16 residues. Unmatched junction bases numbered 5, after V lost 2 bases and J lost 2 bases. Per the germline V gene, CDR1 is LNHNV and CDR2 is YYDKDF (reference sequence).

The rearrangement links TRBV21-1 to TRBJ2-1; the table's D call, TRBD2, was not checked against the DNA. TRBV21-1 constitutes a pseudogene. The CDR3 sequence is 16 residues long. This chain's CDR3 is CASPFMDTSGKDEQFF. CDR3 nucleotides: TGTGCCAGCCCCTTCATGGATACCAGCGGTAAGGATGAGCAGTTCTTC.

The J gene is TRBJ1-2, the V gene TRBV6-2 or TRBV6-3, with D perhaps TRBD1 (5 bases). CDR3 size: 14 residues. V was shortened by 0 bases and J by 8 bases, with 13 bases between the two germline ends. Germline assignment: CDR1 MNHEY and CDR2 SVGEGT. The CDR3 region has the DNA TGTGCCAGCAGTTACTCCCCAGGGAGGAACGGCTACACCTTC. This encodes CASSYSPGRNGYTF.

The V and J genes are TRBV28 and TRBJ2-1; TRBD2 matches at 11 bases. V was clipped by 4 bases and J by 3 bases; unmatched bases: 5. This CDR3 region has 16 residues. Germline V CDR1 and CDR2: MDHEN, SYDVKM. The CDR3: CASSWASGGNYNEQFF. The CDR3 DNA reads TGTGCCAGCAGTTGGGCTAGCGGGGGGAACTACAATGAGCAGTTCTTC.

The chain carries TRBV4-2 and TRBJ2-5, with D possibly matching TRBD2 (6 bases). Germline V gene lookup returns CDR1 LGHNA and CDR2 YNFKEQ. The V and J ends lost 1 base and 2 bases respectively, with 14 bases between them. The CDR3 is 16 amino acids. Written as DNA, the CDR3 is TGTGCCAGCAGCCAAGCAACCGGGACTGGACAAGAGACCCAGTACTTC. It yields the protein CASSQATGTGQETQYF.

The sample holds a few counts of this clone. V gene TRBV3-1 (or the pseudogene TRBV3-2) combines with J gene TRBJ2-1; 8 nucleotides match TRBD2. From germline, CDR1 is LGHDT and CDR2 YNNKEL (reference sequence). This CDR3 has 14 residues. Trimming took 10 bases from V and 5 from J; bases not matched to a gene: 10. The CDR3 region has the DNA TGTGCCATCGGGAGGGAAAGGGACCACAATGAGCAGTTCTTC. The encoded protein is CAIGRERDHNEQFF.

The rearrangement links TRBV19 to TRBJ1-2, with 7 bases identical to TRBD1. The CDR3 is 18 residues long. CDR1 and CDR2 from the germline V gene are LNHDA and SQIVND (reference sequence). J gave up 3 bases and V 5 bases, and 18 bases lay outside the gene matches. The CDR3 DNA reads TGTGCCAGTAGTGGGGCCGGTCAAGGGGGCTCAACGTACTATGGCTACACCTTC. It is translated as CASSGAGQGGSTYYGYTF. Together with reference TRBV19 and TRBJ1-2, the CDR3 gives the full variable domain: DGGITQSPKYLFRKEGQNVTLSCEQNLNHDAMYWYRQDPGQGLRLIYYSQIVNDFQKGDIAEGYSVSREKKESFPLTVTSAQKNPTAFYLCASSGAGQGGSTYYGYTFGSGTRLTVV.

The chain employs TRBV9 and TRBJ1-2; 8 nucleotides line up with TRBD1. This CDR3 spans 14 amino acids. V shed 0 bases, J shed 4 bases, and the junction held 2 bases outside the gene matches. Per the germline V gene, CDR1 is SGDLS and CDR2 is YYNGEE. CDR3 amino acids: CASSVDRGVYGYTF. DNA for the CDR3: TGTGCCAGCAGCGTAGACAGGGGGGTCTATGGCTACACCTTC.

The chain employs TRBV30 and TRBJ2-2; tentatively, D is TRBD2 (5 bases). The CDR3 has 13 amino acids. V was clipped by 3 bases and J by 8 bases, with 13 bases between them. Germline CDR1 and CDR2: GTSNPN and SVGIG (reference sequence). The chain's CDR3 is CAWRSRGPGELFF. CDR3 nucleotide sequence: TGTGCCTGGAGAAGTCGAGGGCCGGGGGAGCTGTTTTTT.